This TCR beta chain was captured in a study of CD8+ T cells in alopecia areata (dated by TCRdb to the late 2010s). Background on the whole study: High-throughput TCRbeta sequencing was used to examine T cell clonal expansion in alopecia areata in both the C3H/HeJ mouse model and human patients. Clonality in the scalp was compared among normal scalp (n=4), patchy alopecia areata scalp (n=8), and alopecia totalis/universalis scalp (n=8). RNA was extracted with the PAXgene miRNA kit for fixed scalp, the miRNeasy kit for PBMCs, and the RNeasy kit for mouse skin. TCRbeta CDR3 regions were amplified by immunoSEQ multiplex PCR with 35 Vbeta forward and 13 Jbeta reverse primers. Scalp tissue and sorted CD4+ and CD8+ peripheral blood T cells from patchy and totalis/universalis alopecia areata patients and from healthy controls were covered by human TCRbeta sequencing. What the work shows at the level of the full study, not this receptor alone: Unlike mouse skin, which is dominated by gammadelta T cells, normal human skin has resident alphabeta T cells that are also sequenced, and this complicates analysis of the scalp TCR repertoire. Compared with normal scalp, lesional scalp had higher clonality and more expanded CD8+ clones, particularly in alopecia totalis/universalis, a pattern that suggests antigenic drive. TCR sequences shared between patients were less clear than in mice, possibly partly because of HLA diversity in the patient population.

PBMCs were isolated by density centrifugation and stained for CD3, CD4 and CD8, after which CD4+ and CD8+ T cells were sorted on a FACSAria. Scalp biopsies and blood samples were obtained from unaffected controls. CDR3 length: 16 amino acids, cysteine to phenylalanine. The kept DNA is CDR3 alone, 48 bases in frame from the first base. Cut back by 5 bases and 0 bases, the V and J ends lie 17 bases apart. CDR1 and CDR2 are drawn from the germline V gene (reference sequence): LNHDA, SQIVND. A few counts support this clone. Its antigen is not yet known. The sample holds no much larger clone one base away, and base qualities are not on file. Libraries were made using the immunoSEQ multiplex PCR assay. RNA was extracted from all samples and reverse transcribed into cDNA, which served as template for TCR sequencing. First-strand cDNA was synthesized with SuperScript III using a 2:1 mix of oligo-dT and random hexamers. Amplification bias was assessed with a synthetic immune receptor repertoire, and residual bias was removed computationally. The published analysis was carried out like this. After raw reads were preprocessed to remove errors, the CDR3 was defined following IMGT conventions as running from the conserved cysteine to phenylalanine. Clonality was computed by normalizing Shannon entropy by log2 of the number of productive unique TCRs and subtracting the result from 1. CD4 or CD8 identity of scalp clones was inferred by cross-referencing scalp TCRbeta sequences with sorted blood CD4 and CD8 repertoires. TCRdb limited this immuneACCESS table to in-frame rearrangements with V and J called. A share of clones is missing; checked studies link under half to unresolved V genes, and the rest is unexplained. V, J and clone size are taken as reported in that table, and D and trimming were inferred from the DNA itself. This sample holds 140,000 to 150,000 clones; about three fifths were observed only once. The top ten constitute roughly a third of the sample.

The clonotype was recovered from a human donor in good health. The rearrangement combines TRBV19 with TRBJ2-7; matching of 5 bases hints at TRBD2 as the D gene. Sequenced: CD8+ T cells sorted from blood. Read as DNA, the sequence is TGTGCCAGTAGTCCTCAACTCGGGGTCCCCTCCTACGAGCAGTACTTC. It specifies CASSPQLGVPSYEQYF.